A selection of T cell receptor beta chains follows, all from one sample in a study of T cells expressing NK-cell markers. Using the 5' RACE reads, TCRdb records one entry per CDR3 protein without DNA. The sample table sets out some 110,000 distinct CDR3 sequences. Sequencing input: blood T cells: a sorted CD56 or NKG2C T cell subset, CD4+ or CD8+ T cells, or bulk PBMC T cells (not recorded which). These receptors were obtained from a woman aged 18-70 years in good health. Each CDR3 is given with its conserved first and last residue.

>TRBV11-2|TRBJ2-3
CASSWTGTQYF
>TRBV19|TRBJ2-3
CASSIDEGHRTDTQYF
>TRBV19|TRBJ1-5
CASSIYGYSNQPQHF
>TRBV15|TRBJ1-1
CATSRNAGENTEAFF
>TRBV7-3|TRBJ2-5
CASSLTGSAGTGETQYF
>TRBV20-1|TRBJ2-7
CSARDLEGPSSYEQYF
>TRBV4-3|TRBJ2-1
CASSPRARELTGNEQFF
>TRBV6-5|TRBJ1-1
CASSQGHTEAFF
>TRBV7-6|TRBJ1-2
CASSPKEGTGGYTF
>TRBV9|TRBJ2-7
CASSAGTEAYEQYF
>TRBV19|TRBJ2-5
CASSILGLEETQYF
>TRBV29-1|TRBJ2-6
CSVEYWEAHSGANVLTF
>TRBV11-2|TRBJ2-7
CASSLELGGGGSSEQYF
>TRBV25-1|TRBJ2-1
CASRGSYNEQFF
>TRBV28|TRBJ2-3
CASSYAAGWGTQYF
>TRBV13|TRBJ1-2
CASSLAGSGYTF
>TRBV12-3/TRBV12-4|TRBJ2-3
CASSIGTKSTDTQYF
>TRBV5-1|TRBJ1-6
CASSLVGQTYNSPLHF
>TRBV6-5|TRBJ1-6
CASSYVQTGVNSPLHF
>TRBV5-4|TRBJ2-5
CASTAVGRHQETQYF
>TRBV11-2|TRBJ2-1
CATLPGPHNEQFF
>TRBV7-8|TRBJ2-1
CASSLGPGSSYNEQFF
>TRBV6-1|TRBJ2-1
CASSPPGATNEQFF
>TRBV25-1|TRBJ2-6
CASRGLAGDHIGANVLTF
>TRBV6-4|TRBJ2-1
CASSQLAGPYNEQFF
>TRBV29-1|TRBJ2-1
CSAWPGGADEQFF
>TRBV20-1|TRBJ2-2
CSARTANTGELFF
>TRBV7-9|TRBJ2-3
CASSHFGGGADAQYF
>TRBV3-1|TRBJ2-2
CASSQVSRRQVRNTGELFF
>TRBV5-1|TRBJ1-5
CASSLGGEGQPQHF
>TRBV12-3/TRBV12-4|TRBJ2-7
CASSPAGTAYEQYF
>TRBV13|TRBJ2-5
CASSLPRETQYF
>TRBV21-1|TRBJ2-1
CASSKAVQKRSSYNEQFF
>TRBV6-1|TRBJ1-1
CASSDRDRGGNTEAFF
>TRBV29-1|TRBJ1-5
CSVALGAGNQPQHF
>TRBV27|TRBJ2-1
CASSLYPDNEQFF
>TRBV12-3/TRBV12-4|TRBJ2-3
CASSQGLAGTDTQYF